Below, 18 T cell receptor beta chains from the same sample are listed, as sequenced in a study of OX40 agonist ivuxolimab in advanced cancers. Here immunoSEQ multiplex PCR was the method, and the copy in TCRdb shows in-frame clones only, minus some. The table lists 70,000 or so clones, about 93% of them singletons. This sample comprised CD4+ or CD8+ T cells sorted from blood, obtained in a trial of the OX40 agonist ivuxolimab. Receptors were obtained from an adult with an advanced solid tumor such as melanoma, head and neck, liver or kidney cancer.

The chain links TRBV6-5 to TRBJ1-1; the D gene is possibly TRBD1 (5 bases). Germline CDR1 is MNHEY and CDR2 is SVGAGI. This CDR3 contains 13 residues. Trimming took 7 bases from V and 4 from J, leaving 13 bases between them. The CDR3 spells CASKVGGVTEAFF. The CDR3 coding sequence is TGTGCCAGCAAGGTCGGGGGGGTCACTGAAGCTTTCTTT.

CDR3 bases: TGTGCCAGCAGCCGGACAGGGGACTACGAGCAGTACTTC. This translates into CASSRTGDYEQYF. The chain is built from TRBV7-9 and TRBJ2-7, with 9 positions matching TRBD1. This CDR3 region has 13 residues. The germline CDR1 and CDR2 sequences are SEHNR and FQNEAQ (reference sequence). V shed 5 bases, J shed 3 bases, and the junction held 2 bases outside the gene matches.

The rearrangement uses TRBV4-1 and TRBJ1-1; no clear D gene. Trimming removed 6 bases at V and 4 bases at J, with 9 bases between. This CDR3 contains 12 residues. The V gene's germline CDR1 is MGHRA and CDR2 YSYEKL. CDR3 region: CASSTTVTEAFF. DNA of the CDR3: TGCGCCAGCAGTACGACGGTCACTGAAGCTTTCTTT.

V gene TRBV30 combines with J gene TRBJ1-6; TRBD1 matches 9 bases. The trim removed 2 bases at V and 11 bases at J, leaving 7 bases unmatched. CDR3 length equals 14 residues. Germline CDR1 and CDR2: GTSNPN and SVGIG (reference sequence). The CDR3 region is CAWSSGQGWTPLHF. Written as DNA, the CDR3 is TGTGCCTGGAGTAGTGGACAGGGGTGGACACCCCTCCACTTT.

The chain is built from TRBV7-6 and TRBJ1-1; D call uncertain. Germline loops: CDR1 SGHVS, CDR2 FNYEAQ. V was shortened by 3 bases and J by 2 bases, with 7 bases between the two germline ends. The CDR3 is 13 amino acids. CDR3 amino acids: CASSFRGNTEAFF. The CDR3 DNA sequence: TGTGCCAGCAGCTTTCGGGGAAACACTGAAGCTTTCTTT.

The chain recombines TRBV29-1 with TRBJ1-4, with 10 positions matching TRBD1. The V gene's germline CDR1 is SQVTM and CDR2 ANQGSEA. The CDR3 is 16 residues long. V lost 5 bases to trimming and J lost 4 bases; unmatched junction nucleotides: 10. In DNA form, the CDR3 reads TGCAGCGTTACGTCCCGGGACAGGGGCGGTAATGAAAAACTGTTTTTT. This sequence encodes CSVTSRDRGGNEKLFF.

J is TRBJ2-7 and V is TRBV7-9; 11 nucleotides match TRBD2. The trim removed 3 bases at V and 4 bases at J, leaving 2 bases unmatched. This CDR3 is built from 14 residues. Germline V CDR1 and CDR2: SEHNR, FQNEAQ (reference sequence). CDR3 region: CASSFGTSGYEQYF. Written as DNA, the CDR3 is TGTGCCAGCAGCTTTGGGACTAGCGGTTACGAGCAGTACTTC.

In regard to this clone: Other DNA variants within this sample encode the same CDR3. V usage is TRBV11-2 and J usage is TRBJ2-7, with 11 bases identical to TRBD1. The germline gives CDR1 SGHAT, CDR2 FQNNGV. V trimming: 3 bases; J trimming: 7 bases; junction bases outside the gene matches: 5. The CDR3 runs to 14 residues. The CDR3 bases are TGTGCCAGCAGCTTGGGGACAGGGGGGAGGGAGCAGTACTTC. Its protein product is CASSLGTGGREQYF.

The chain is built from TRBV10-3 and TRBJ2-1; 10 bases agree with TRBD2. The CDR3 loop spans 16 amino acids. Germline CDR1 and CDR2: ENHRY and SYGVKD. V dropped 6 bases and J dropped 0; count of bases not matched to a gene: 5. This CDR3 reads CAIRFSGGSSYNEQFF. The CDR3 DNA is TGTGCCATCAGGTTTAGCGGGGGGAGCTCCTACAATGAGCAGTTCTTC.

The chain employs TRBV27 and TRBJ2-7; D gene uncertain. This CDR3 has 15 residues. Germline V gene data show CDR1 as MNHEY and CDR2 as SMNVEV (reference sequence). V shed 0 bases and J shed 2 bases, with 11 bases lying between them. CDR3 protein: CASSLSIGSPYEQYF. In DNA, the CDR3 is TGTGCCAGCAGTTTATCGATAGGCAGCCCCTACGAGCAGTACTTC.

V and J are TRBV7-7 and TRBJ2-7, with TRBD2 as a possible D gene (5 bases). From germline, CDR1 is SSHAT and CDR2 FNYEAQ (reference sequence). The V gene lost 4 bases and the J gene lost 7 bases, with 17 bases spanning the gap. CDR3 size: 14 residues. The CDR3 bases are TGTGCCAGCAGCTCCGGAGGCAGGCTTGGTGAGCAGTACTTC. Encoded protein: CASSSGGRLGEQYF.

The J gene is TRBJ1-2, the V gene TRBV13, with a weak D call TRBD1 (5 bases). This CDR3 comprises 15 residues. Between the trimmed V and J ends, which lost 6 bases and 5 bases, there was a span of 19 bases. Germline assignment: CDR1 PRHDT and CDR2 FYEKMQ (reference sequence). CDR3 in DNA: TGTGCCAGCAGTTCCAACCGGGACGTATCATATGGCTACACCTTC. Translated: CASSSNRDVSYGYTF.

The V gene is TRBV6-1, the J gene TRBJ1-2, with a tentative D call TRBD1 (5 bases). CDR1 and CDR2 (germline): MNHNS, SASEGT. Trimming left V 2 bases short and J 8 bases short, with 18 bases between. This CDR3 contains 15 residues. DNA of the CDR3: TGTGCCAGCAGTGAAACCCGAGCGGGGGGAGTGGGCTACACCTTC. Translation: CASSETRAGGVGYTF.

The V and J genes are TRBV9 and TRBJ2-3; 8 positions match TRBD2. The CDR3 loop spans 16 amino acids. J was trimmed by 4 bases and V by 2 bases; bases with no gene match: 9. The V gene's germline CDR1 is SGDLS and CDR2 YYNGEE. In DNA, the CDR3 is TGTGCCAGCAGCGTTGAGGGGACTAGTATCTCAGATACGCAGTATTTT. Amino acids: CASSVEGTSISDTQYF. Drawing the rest from reference TRBV9 and TRBJ2-3, the complete variable domain is DSGVTQTPKHLITATGQRVTLRCSPRSGDLSVYWYQQSLDQGLQFLIQYYNGEERAKGNILERFSAQQFPDLHSELNLSSLELGDSALYFCASSVEGTSISDTQYFGPGTRLTVL.

By frequency in the sample, this clone is medium-sized. The chain recombines TRBV6-1 with TRBJ1-4, with D possibly matching TRBD1 (6 bases). The V end was cut by 0 bases, the J end by 4 bases, with 12 bases between. Per the germline V gene, CDR1 is MNHNS and CDR2 is SASEGT. CDR3 length equals 16 residues. The CDR3 bases are TGTGCCAGCAGTGAAGCGGAGGGAGGGGGTAATGAAAAACTGTTTTTT. Translating gives CASSEAEGGGNEKLFF.

The genes are TRBV11-2 and TRBJ2-4, with 13 bases fitting TRBD2. The CDR3 runs 19 residues. The germline gives CDR1 SGHAT, CDR2 FQNNGV. V shed 5 bases and J 6 bases; nucleotides not matched to a gene: 16. The CDR3 here is CASSRPVGGLAGSGNIQYF. CDR3 coding DNA: TGTGCCAGCAGCCGCCCTGTGGGGGGACTAGCGGGGTCCGGAAACATTCAGTACTTC.

The chain has TRBV7-6 and TRBJ1-4; perhaps TRBD1 as D (6 bases). Deletions cut 4 bases from V and 7 bases from J, with 13 bases between. Per germline, CDR1 SGHVS and CDR2 FNYEAQ. The length of the CDR3 is 14 residues. CDR3 protein: CASSWTVSGEKLFF. CDR3 DNA: TGTGCCAGCAGCTGGACAGTCTCGGGTGAAAAACTGTTTTTT. Full variable domain (remainder filled in from reference TRBV7-6 and TRBJ1-4): GAGVSQSPRYKVTKRGQDVALRCDPISGHVSLYWYRQALGQGPEFLTYFNYEAQQDKSGLPNDRFSAERPEGSISTLTIQRTEQRDSAMYRCASSWTVSGEKLFFGSGTQLSVL.

The rearrangement uses TRBV6-1 and TRBJ2-3, with no clear D. This CDR3 region has 13 residues. With 0 bases removed from V and 4 bases from J, the gap between germline ends came to 5 bases. Per germline, CDR1 MNHNS and CDR2 SASEGT. The CDR3: CASSEAAADTQYF. In DNA form, the CDR3 reads TGTGCCAGCAGTGAAGCGGCCGCAGATACGCAGTATTTT.